What follows are 24 T cell receptor beta chains derived from one specimen sequenced in a study of shared clonotypes between healthy human individuals. The naive CD8 population came from CD45RO-negative cells selected for CCR7, without terminally differentiated effector memory CD45RA+ cells. This table comes from immunoSEQ multiplex PCR, and its TCRdb copy is limited to in-frame clones, with some not included. In the table there are 800,000 to 950,000 clones, 96% of which are singletons. Specimen: naive CD8+ T cells sorted from blood. Receptors were obtained from a man in his thirties or forties in good health.

The chain carries TRBV28 and TRBJ2-1; 9 bases fit TRBD2. V lost 6 bases to trimming and J lost 6 bases; unmatched junction nucleotides: 18. CDR1 and CDR2 from the germline V gene are MDHEN and SYDVKM. There are 18 residues in the CDR3. DNA for the CDR3: TGTGCCAGCAGCTCCCCCAAATCGACTAGCGGTAGAGGCAATGAGCAGTTCTTC. As protein: CASSSPKSTSGRGNEQFF.

V and J are TRBV9 and TRBJ2-1, with D unclear. This CDR3 has 16 amino acids. Germline-derived CDR1 and CDR2 are SGDLS and YYNGEE. With 3 bases removed from V and 8 bases from J, the gap between germline ends came to 21 bases. The CDR3, as DNA: TGTGCCAGCAGCGAACACCAGGATTCGCCCTTAGATGAGCAGTTCTTC. Protein sequence: CASSEHQDSPLDEQFF.

The V and J genes are TRBV19 and TRBJ2-7; D is possibly TRBD2 (6 bases). V was trimmed by 4 bases and J by 2 bases, leaving 18 bases between them. From germline, CDR1 is LNHDA and CDR2 SQIVND (reference sequence). The CDR3 runs to 16 residues. The CDR3 protein is CASSKNLGTDTYEQYF. DNA of the CDR3: TGTGCCAGTAGTAAAAACCTCGGGACTGATACCTACGAGCAGTACTTC.

The chain has TRBV7-2 and TRBJ1-2, with D hard to call. CDR1 and CDR2 from the germline V gene are SGHTA and FQGNSA. The CDR3 is 15 residues long. V was pared by 3 bases and J by 1 base, with 12 bases between. The CDR3 DNA sequence: TGTGCCAGCAGCTTTATCCTGGACGATAACTATGGCTACACCTTC. Its translation is CASSFILDDNYGYTF.

The J gene is TRBJ1-1, the V gene TRBV6-5, with D uncertain. The CDR3 is made up of 16 amino acids. The germline V gene has CDR1 MNHEY and CDR2 SVGAGI. The V and J ends lost 6 bases and 0 bases respectively, with 17 bases between them. CDR3 in amino acids: CASSYQNPTVNTEAFF. The CDR3 DNA reads TGTGCCAGCAGCTACCAAAACCCGACGGTGAACACTGAAGCTTTCTTT.

CDR3 DNA sequence: TGTGCCAGCAAACCGACCAGTGCAGGGACGAACACTGAAGCTTTCTTT. Translated, it gives CASKPTSAGTNTEAFF. This chain uses TRBV7-9 with TRBJ1-1; D might be TRBD1 (5 bases). V lost 7 bases and J lost 1, with 19 bases in between. CDR3 length: 16 amino acids. Germline loops: CDR1 SEHNR, CDR2 FQNEAQ (reference sequence).

About this clone: At one end the junction does not follow the germline gene, possibly because of a read error. The CDR3 DNA sequence: TGTGCTAGCAGCGAAGCTGGGACTAGAACCGTCGCAGATACGCAGTATTTT. Its protein is CASSEAGTRTVADTQYF. The V and J genes are TRBV7-7 and TRBJ2-3, with 8 bases matching TRBD2. The CDR3 extends over 17 amino acids. Per germline, CDR1 SSHAT and CDR2 FNYEAQ (reference sequence).

V is TRBV2 and J is TRBJ2-7; D unresolved. The CDR3 is made up of 12 amino acids. The V end lost 5 bases, the J end lost 4 bases, and 9 bases lay between the germline ends. CDR1 SNHLY and CDR2 FYNNEI come from the germline V gene. The CDR3 here is CASSSYPYEQYF. The CDR3 DNA reads as TGTGCCAGCAGTTCTTACCCTTACGAGCAGTACTTC.

This chain joins TRBV2 and TRBJ2-7; tentatively, D is TRBD1 (6 bases). V was cut by 7 bases and J by 0 bases, with 10 bases left in between. The CDR3 consists of 13 residues. Germline V gene sequence: CDR1 SNHLY, CDR2 FYNNEI. CDR3: CASTWTDSYEQYF. The CDR3 nucleotides are TGTGCCAGCACTTGGACAGACTCCTACGAGCAGTACTTC.

The CDR3 DNA reads TGTGCCTGGAGTGTAAGCGGGACTAGCTACAATGAGCAGTTCTTC. It codes for CAWSVSGTSYNEQFF. The genes are TRBV30 and TRBJ2-1, with 8 bases that match TRBD2. CDR1 is GTSNPN and CDR2 is SVGIG in the germline V gene (reference sequence). This CDR3 has 15 amino acids. V trimming: 0 bases; J trimming: 3 bases; junction bases outside the gene matches: 4.

The genes are TRBV28 and TRBJ1-5; 7 positions agree with TRBD1. The germline gives CDR1 MDHEN, CDR2 SYDVKM. The CDR3 is made up of 16 amino acids. The V and J ends lost 2 bases and 4 bases, in that order; junction bases with no gene match: 8. The CDR3 protein is CASSLQGGKPNQPQHF. In DNA, the CDR3 is TGTGCCAGCAGTTTACAGGGGGGGAAGCCGAATCAGCCCCAGCATTTT.

V is TRBV4-1 and J is TRBJ2-3; 12 positions match TRBD1. Germline lookup yields CDR1 MGHRA and CDR2 YSYEKL. The ends lost 2 bases at V and 3 bases at J; junction bases unmatched: 9. The CDR3 has 18 amino acids. The CDR3 nucleotides are TGCGCCAGCAGCCAAATGGGGACAGGGGGCGCGGAGACAGATACGCAGTATTTT. This translates into CASSQMGTGGAETDTQYF.

The CDR3 DNA reads as TGTGCCAGTAGGCTCTGGGGAGAGGAGACCCAGTACTTC. Encoded protein: CASRLWGEETQYF. J is TRBJ2-5 and V is TRBV19; perhaps TRBD2 as D (5 bases). The CDR3 totals 13 residues. The germline V gene encodes CDR1 LNHDA and CDR2 SQIVND (reference sequence). With 6 bases removed from V and 5 bases from J, the gap between germline ends came to 13 bases. The variable domain in full, with the rest retrieved from reference TRBV19 and TRBJ2-5, is DGGITQSPKYLFRKEGQNVTLSCEQNLNHDAMYWYRQDPGQGLRLIYYSQIVNDFQKGDIAEGYSVSREKKESFPLTVTSAQKNPTAFYLCASRLWGEETQYFGPGTRLLVL.

The chain links TRBV19 to TRBJ2-7; 10 positions match TRBD1. CDR3 length equals 17 residues. V shed 6 bases and J 5 bases; nucleotides not matched to a gene: 16. Germline values: CDR1 LNHDA, CDR2 SQIVND (reference sequence). CDR3 DNA sequence: TGTGCCAGTAGCTCTGACCCGACCGGGACAGGGGTAGACGAGCAGTACTTC. This gives the protein CASSSDPTGTGVDEQYF.

This chain uses TRBV27 with TRBJ2-1, with D unclear. The CDR3 sequence is 18 residues long. Per the germline V gene, CDR1 is MNHEY and CDR2 is SMNVEV (reference sequence). Trimming removed 1 base from V and 0 bases from J, with 16 bases in between. CDR3 in DNA: TGTGCCAGCAGTTTATTCTCCGGCTTACCCAGCTCCTACAATGAGCAGTTCTTC. It yields the protein CASSLFSGLPSSYNEQFF.

V usage is TRBV11-2 and J usage is TRBJ2-5, with D unclear. The V gene lost 5 bases and the J gene lost 0 bases, with 13 bases spanning the gap. The CDR3 runs to 15 residues. CDR1 is SGHAT and CDR2 is FQNNGV in the germline V gene. CDR3 nucleotides: TGTGCCAGCAGCCGTTATTTTGGTTACCAAGAGACCCAGTACTTC. As protein: CASSRYFGYQETQYF.

The chain joins TRBV9 to TRBJ2-7; 10 nucleotides agree with TRBD1. This CDR3 comprises 14 residues. Trimming cost V 2 bases and J 6 bases; bases outside gene matches: 5. The germline V gene has CDR1 SGDLS and CDR2 YYNGEE. The CDR3 nucleotides read TGTGCCAGCAGCGTCGGACAGGGGGTCTCCGAGCAGTACTTC. This codes for CASSVGQGVSEQYF. Drawing the rest from reference TRBV9 and TRBJ2-7, the complete variable domain is DSGVTQTPKHLITATGQRVTLRCSPRSGDLSVYWYQQSLDQGLQFLIQYYNGEERAKGNILERFSAQQFPDLHSELNLSSLELGDSALYFCASSVGQGVSEQYFGPGTRLTVT.

This sequence joins TRBV10-3 and TRBJ1-1; weak D call: TRBD1 (5 bases). The CDR3 is 15 residues long. Between the trimmed V and J ends, which lost 1 base and 11 bases, there was a span of 20 bases. CDR1 is ENHRY and CDR2 is SYGVKD in the germline V gene. The CDR3 DNA sequence: TGTGCCATCAGTGAGTTAAGAGCTAAGGGGAACGGGGCTTTCTTT. It translates to CAISELRAKGNGAFF.

The J gene is TRBJ2-3, the V gene TRBV7-2; D is undetermined. The ends were cut back, 5 bases at V and 4 bases at J, with 7 bases in the middle. The V gene's germline CDR1 is SGHTA and CDR2 FQGNSA. The CDR3 runs to 12 residues. CDR3 sequence (DNA): TGTGCCAGCAGCCCAGGTTCAGATACGCAGTATTTT. It is translated as CASSPGSDTQYF.

The gene calls are TRBV4-2 and TRBJ2-7, with 7 bases lining up with TRBD1. The V gene end was trimmed by 3 bases and the J gene end by 7 bases; junction bases not matched to a gene: 15. CDR1 is LGHNA, CDR2 YNFKEQ, per germline. This CDR3 has 16 amino acids. The CDR3 is CASSQDPQGPKGEQYF. The CDR3, as DNA: TGTGCCAGCAGCCAGGACCCACAGGGGCCGAAGGGGGAGCAGTACTTC.

The V call is TRBV9, the J call TRBJ2-7, with 7 bases identical to TRBD2. The V gene's germline CDR1 is SGDLS and CDR2 YYNGEE. The CDR3 sequence is 13 residues long. Trimming took 0 bases from V and 5 from J; bases not matched to a gene: 2. The CDR3 sequence: CASSVEGGNEQYF. The CDR3 DNA reads as TGTGCCAGCAGCGTAGAGGGAGGGAACGAGCAGTACTTC.

The chain couples TRBV7-2 to TRBJ2-7; D is perhaps TRBD1 or TRBD2 (5 bases each). Deletions cut 2 bases from V and 2 bases from J, with 13 bases between. CDR1 and CDR2 (germline): SGHTA, FQGNSA. The CDR3 length is 15 residues. CDR3 coding DNA: TGTGCCAGCAGCTTACCCGGGACCGAAACCTACGAGCAGTACTTC. Its translation is CASSLPGTETYEQYF.

This clone was observed a single time. The V gene is TRBV2, the J gene TRBJ2-2, with 8 bases lining up with TRBD1. V was pared by 1 base and J by 2 bases, with 9 bases of the junction left unmatched. The CDR3 sequence is 18 residues long. Germline CDR1 reads SNHLY; CDR2 reads FYNNEI. Here the CDR3 reads CASSEEERGQGNTGELFF. DNA of the CDR3: TGTGCCAGCAGTGAAGAAGAGCGAGGACAGGGAAACACCGGGGAGCTGTTTTTT.

This sequence joins TRBV5-5 and TRBJ2-1; D perhaps matches TRBD2 (6 bases). CDR3 length equals 16 residues. The V end was cut by 2 bases, the J end by 0 bases, with 12 bases between. Per the germline V gene, CDR1 is SGHKS and CDR2 is YYEKEE (reference sequence). CDR3 nucleotide sequence: TGTGCCAGCAGCTTTCCCGGGGGAAGCTCCTACAATGAGCAGTTCTTC. Translation gives CASSFPGGSSYNEQFF.